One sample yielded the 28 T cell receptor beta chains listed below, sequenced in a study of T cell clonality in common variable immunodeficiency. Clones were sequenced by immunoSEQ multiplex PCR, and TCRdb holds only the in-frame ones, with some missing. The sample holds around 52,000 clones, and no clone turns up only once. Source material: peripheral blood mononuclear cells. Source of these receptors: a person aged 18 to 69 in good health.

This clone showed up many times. CDR3 DNA (partial): TGTGCCAGCAGCTTGGGGGGCTGGAACACCGGGGAG. It yields the protein CASSLGGWNTGE. The whole CDR3 is CASSLGGWNTGELFF. The chain recombines TRBV5-4 with TRBJ2-2, with D possibly being TRBD1 (5 bases). The read finishes 3 residues shy of the CDR3 end, and the germline J gene is used to complete it. The CDR3 is made up of 15 amino acids. Trimming cost V 0 bases and J 1 base, with 7 bases left between them. Germline values: CDR1 SGHNT, CDR2 YYREEE (reference sequence). The full variable domain, its missing parts supplied by reference TRBV5-4 and TRBJ2-2, is ETGVTQSPTHLIKTRGQQVTLRCSSQSGHNTVSWYQQALGQGPQFIFQYYREEENGRGNFPPRFSGLQFPNYSSELNVNALELDDSALYLCASSLGGWNTGELFFGEGSRLTVL.

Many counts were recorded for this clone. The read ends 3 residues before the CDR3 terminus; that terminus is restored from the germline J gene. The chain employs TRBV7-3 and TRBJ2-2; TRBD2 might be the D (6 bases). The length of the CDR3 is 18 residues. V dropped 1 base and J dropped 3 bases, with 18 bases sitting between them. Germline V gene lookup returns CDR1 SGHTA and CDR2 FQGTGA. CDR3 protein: CASSLRPLGGGDTGELFF. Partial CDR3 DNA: TGTGCCAGCAGCTTAAGGCCCCTCGGCGGAGGGGACACCGGGGAG.

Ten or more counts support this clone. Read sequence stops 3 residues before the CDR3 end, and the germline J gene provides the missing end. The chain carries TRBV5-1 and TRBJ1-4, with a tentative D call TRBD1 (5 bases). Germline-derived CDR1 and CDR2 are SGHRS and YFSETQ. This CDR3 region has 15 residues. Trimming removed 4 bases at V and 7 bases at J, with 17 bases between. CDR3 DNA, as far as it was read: TGCGCCAGCAGCCCCGGGGGGGGACTCGTTGAAAAA. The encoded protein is CASSPGGGLVEK. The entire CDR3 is CASSPGGGLVEKLFF.

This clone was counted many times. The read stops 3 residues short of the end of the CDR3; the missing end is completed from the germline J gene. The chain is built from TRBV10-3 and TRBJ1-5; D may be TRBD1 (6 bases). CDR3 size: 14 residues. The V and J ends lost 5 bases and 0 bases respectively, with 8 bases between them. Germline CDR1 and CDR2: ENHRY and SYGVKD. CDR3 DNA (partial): TGTGCCATCAGTTCAGGGGCTAGCAATCAGCCC. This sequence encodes CAISSGASNQP. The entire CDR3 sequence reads CAISSGASNQPQHF.

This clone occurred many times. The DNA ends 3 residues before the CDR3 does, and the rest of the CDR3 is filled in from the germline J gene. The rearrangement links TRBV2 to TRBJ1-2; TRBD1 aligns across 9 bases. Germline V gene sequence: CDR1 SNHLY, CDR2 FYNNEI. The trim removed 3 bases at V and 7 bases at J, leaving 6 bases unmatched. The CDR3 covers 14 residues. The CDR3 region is CASSDYRGQVGYTF. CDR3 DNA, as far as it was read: TGTGCCAGCAGTGATTACAGGGGGCAGGTTGGC. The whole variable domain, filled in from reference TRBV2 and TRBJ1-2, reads EPEVTQTPSHQVTQMGQEVILRCVPISNHLYFYWYRQILGQKVEFLVSFYNNEISEKSEIFDDQFSVERPDGSNFTLKIRSTKLEDSAMYFCASSDYRGQVGYTFGSGTRLTVV.

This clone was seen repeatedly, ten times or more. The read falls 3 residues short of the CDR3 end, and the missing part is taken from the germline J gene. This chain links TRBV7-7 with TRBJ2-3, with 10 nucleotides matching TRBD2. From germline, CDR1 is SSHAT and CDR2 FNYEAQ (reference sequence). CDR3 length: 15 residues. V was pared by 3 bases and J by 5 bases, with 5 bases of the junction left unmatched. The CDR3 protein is CASSFSSGRGDTQYF. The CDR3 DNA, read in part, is TGTGCCAGCAGCTTTTCTAGCGGGAGAGGAGATACG.

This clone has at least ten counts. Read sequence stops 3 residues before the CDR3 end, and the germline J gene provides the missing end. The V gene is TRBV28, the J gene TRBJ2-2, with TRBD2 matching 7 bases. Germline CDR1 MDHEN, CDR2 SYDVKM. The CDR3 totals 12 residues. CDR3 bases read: TGTGGGCTAGCGGCAGACACCGGGGAG. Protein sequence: CGLAADTGE. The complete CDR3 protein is CGLAADTGELFF.

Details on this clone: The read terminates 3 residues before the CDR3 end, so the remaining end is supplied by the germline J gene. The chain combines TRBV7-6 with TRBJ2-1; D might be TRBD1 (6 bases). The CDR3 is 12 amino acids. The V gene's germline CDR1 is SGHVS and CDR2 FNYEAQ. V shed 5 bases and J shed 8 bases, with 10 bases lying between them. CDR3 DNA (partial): TGTGCCAGCAGCCAGCAGGGGTATGAG. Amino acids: CASSQQGYE. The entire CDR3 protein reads CASSQQGYEQFF.

The chain's CDR3 is CASSATGADQPQHF. The CDR3 bases that were read are TGTGCCAGCTCAGCGACAGGAGCGGATCAGCCC. The chain joins TRBV18 to TRBJ1-5; D perhaps matches TRBD1 (6 bases). Coverage ceases 3 residues before the CDR3 finishes, and the germline J gene fills in the end. CDR3 length equals 14 residues. With 5 bases removed from V and 5 bases from J, the gap between germline ends came to 13 bases. Germline CDR1 reads KGHSH; CDR2 reads LQKENI. Combining the CDR3 with reference TRBV18 and TRBJ1-5 gives the whole variable domain NAGVMQNPRHLVRRRGQEARLRCSPMKGHSHVYWYRQLPEEGLKFMVYLQKENIIDESGMPKERFSAEFPKEGPSILRIQQVVRGDSAAYFCASSATGADQPQHFGDGTRLSIL.

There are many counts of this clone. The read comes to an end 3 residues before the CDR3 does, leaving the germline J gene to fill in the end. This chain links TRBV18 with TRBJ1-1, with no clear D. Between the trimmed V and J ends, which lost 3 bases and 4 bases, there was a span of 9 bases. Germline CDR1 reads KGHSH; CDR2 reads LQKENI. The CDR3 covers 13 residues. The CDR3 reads CASSPTVSTEAFF. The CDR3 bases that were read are TGTGCCAGCTCACCTACAGTTTCCACTGAA.

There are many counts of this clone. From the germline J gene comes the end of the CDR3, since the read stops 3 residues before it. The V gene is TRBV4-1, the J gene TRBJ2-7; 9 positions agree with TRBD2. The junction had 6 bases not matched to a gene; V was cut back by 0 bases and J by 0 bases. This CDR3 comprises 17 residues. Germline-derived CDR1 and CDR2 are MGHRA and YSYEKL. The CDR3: CASSQEAPTSGSYEQYF. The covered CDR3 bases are TGCGCCAGCAGCCAAGAAGCTCCGACTAGCGGCTCCTACGAG.

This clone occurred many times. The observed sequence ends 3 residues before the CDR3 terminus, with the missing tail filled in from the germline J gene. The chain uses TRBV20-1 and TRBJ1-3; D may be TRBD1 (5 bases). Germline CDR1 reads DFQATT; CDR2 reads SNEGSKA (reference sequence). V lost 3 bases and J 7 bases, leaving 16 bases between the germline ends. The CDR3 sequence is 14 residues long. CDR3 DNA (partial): TGCAGTGCTAGCGGGCGGGGGTTGGAGAACACC. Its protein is CSASGRGLENT. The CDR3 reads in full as CSASGRGLENTIYF.

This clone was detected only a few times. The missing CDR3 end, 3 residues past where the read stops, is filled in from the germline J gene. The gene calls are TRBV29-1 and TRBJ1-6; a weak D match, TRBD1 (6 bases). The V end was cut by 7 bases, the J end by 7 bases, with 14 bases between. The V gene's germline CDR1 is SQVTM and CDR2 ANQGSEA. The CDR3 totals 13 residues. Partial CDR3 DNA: TGCAGCGATGAGGACAGTTGGAATTCACCC. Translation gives CSDEDSWNSP. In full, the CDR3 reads CSDEDSWNSPLHF.

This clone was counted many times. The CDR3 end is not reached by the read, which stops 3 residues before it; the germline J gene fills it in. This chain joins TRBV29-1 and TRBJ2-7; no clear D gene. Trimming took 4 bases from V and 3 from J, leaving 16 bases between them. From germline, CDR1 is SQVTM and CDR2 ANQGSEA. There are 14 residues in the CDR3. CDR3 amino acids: CSVGSVDNNYEQYF. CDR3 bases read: TGCAGCGTTGGATCAGTTGACAATAACTACGAG.

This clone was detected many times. The sequenced CDR3 bases are TGCGCCAGCAGCTACGACAGGGGTCATGGC. Translated: CASSYDRGHG. The entire CDR3 protein is CASSYDRGHGYTF. V usage is TRBV5-1 and J usage is TRBJ1-2; 8 nucleotides line up with TRBD1. From the germline J gene comes the end of the CDR3, since the read stops 3 residues before it. The CDR3 has 13 amino acids. The J segment lost 6 bases and the V segment lost 3 bases, leaving 4 bases of the junction unmatched. Germline CDR1 reads SGHRS; CDR2 reads YFSETQ.

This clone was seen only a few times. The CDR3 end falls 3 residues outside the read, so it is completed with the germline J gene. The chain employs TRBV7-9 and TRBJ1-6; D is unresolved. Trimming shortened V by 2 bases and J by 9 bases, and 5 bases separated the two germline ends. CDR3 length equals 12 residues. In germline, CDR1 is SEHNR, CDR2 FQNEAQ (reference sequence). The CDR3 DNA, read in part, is TGTGCCAGCAGCTTAAATATTTCACCC. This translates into CASSLNISP. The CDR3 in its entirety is CASSLNISPLHF. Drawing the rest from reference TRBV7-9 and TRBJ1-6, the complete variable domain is DTGVSQNPRHKITKRGQNVTFRCDPISEHNRLYWYRQTLGQGPEFLTYFQNEAQLEKSRLLSDRFSAERPKGSFSTLEIQRTEQGDSAMYLCASSLNISPLHFGNGTRLTVT.

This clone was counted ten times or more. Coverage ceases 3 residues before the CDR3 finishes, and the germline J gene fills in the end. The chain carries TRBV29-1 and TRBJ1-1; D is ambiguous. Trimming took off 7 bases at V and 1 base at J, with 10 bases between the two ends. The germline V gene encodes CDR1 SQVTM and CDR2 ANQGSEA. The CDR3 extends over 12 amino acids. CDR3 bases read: TGCAGCGGTTCACAGACGAACACTGAA. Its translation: CSGSQTNTE. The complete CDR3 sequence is CSGSQTNTEAFF.

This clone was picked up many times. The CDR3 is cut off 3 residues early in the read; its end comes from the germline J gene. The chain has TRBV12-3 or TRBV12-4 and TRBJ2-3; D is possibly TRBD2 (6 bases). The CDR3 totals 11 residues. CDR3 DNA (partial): TGTGCCAGCAGTTTGGGGGGACCG. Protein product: CASSLGGP. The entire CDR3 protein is CASSLGGPQYF.

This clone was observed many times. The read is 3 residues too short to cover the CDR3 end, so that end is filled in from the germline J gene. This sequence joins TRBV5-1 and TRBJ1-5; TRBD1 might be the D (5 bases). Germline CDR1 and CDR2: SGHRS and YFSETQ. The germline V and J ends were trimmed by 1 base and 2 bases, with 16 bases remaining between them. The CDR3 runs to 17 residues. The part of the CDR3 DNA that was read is TGCGCCAGCAGCTTGACACCTAGAGGGGTCGGCAATCAGCCC. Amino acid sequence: CASSLTPRGVGNQP. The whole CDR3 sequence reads CASSLTPRGVGNQPQHF. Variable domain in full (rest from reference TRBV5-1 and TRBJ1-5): KAGVTQTPRYLIKTRGQQVTLSCSPISGHRSVSWYQQTPGQGLQFLFEYFSETQRNKGNFPGRFSGRQFSNSRSEMNVSTLELGDSALYLCASSLTPRGVGNQPQHFGDGTRLSIL.

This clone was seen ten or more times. The CDR3 loop reads CSARDLRGQAKYEQYF. CDR3 bases read: TGCAGTGCTAGAGATCTCAGGGGTCAGGCAAAGTACGAG. The V gene is TRBV20-1, the J gene TRBJ2-7; tentative D call: TRBD1 (6 bases). The DNA ends 3 residues before the CDR3 does, and the rest of the CDR3 is filled in from the germline J gene. V was clipped by 0 bases and J by 4 bases, with 19 bases between them. CDR1 and CDR2 from the germline V gene are DFQATT and SNEGSKA (reference sequence). The CDR3 is 16 residues long.

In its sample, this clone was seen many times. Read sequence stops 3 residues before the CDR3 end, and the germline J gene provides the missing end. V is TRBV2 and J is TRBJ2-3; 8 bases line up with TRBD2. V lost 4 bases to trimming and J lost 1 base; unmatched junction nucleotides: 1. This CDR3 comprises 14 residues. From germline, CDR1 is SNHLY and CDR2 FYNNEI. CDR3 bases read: TGTGCCAGCAGTGGGCGGGAGGGCACAGATACG. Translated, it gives CASSGREGTDT. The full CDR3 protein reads CASSGREGTDTQYF.

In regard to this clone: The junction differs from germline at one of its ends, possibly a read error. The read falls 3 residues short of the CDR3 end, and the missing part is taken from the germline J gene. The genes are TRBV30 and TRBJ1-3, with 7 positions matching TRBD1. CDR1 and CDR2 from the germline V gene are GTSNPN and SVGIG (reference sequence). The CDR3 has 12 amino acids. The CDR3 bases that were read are TGTGCCTGGAGTGCCAGGGGGAACACG. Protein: CAWSARGNT. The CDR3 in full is CAWSARGNTIYF.

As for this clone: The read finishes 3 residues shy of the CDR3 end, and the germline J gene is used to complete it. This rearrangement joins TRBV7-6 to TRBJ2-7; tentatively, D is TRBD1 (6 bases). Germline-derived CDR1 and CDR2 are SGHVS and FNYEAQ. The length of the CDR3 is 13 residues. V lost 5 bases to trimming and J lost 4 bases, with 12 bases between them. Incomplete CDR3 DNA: TGTGCCAGCAGCCACCAACAGGGTTACGAG. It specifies CASSHQQGYE. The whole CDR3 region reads CASSHQQGYEQYF.

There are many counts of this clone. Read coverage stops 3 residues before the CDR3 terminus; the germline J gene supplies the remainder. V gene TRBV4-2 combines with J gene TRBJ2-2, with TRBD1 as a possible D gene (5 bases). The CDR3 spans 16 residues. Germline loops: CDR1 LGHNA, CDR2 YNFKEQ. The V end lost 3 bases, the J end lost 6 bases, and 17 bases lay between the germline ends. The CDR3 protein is CASSHRVGVWAGELFF. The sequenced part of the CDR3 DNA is TGTGCCAGCAGCCACCGCGTAGGGGTTTGGGCCGGGGAG.

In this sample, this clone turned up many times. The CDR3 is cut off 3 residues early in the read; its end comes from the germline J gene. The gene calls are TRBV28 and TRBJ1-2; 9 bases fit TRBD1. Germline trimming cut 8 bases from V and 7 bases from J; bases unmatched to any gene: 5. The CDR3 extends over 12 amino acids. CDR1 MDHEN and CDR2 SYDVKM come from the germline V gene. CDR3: CASRTGGSGYTF. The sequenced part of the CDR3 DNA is TGTGCCAGCCGAACAGGGGGCAGTGGC.

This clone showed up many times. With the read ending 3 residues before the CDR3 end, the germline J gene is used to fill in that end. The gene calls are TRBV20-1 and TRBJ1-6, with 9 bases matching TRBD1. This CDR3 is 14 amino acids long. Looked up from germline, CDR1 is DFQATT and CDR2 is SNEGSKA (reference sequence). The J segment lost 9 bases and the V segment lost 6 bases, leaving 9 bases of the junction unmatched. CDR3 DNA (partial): TGCAGTGCCAACCCCGGGACAGGGAGTTCACCC. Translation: CSANPGTGSSP. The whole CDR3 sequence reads CSANPGTGSSPLHF.

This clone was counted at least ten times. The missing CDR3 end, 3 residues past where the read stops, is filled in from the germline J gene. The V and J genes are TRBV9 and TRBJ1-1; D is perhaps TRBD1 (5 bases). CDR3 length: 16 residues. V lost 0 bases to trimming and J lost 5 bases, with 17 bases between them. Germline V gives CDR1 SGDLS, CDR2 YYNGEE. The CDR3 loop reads CASSVAGGNYVTEAFF. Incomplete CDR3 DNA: TGTGCCAGCAGCGTAGCGGGGGGGAACTACGTGACTGAA.

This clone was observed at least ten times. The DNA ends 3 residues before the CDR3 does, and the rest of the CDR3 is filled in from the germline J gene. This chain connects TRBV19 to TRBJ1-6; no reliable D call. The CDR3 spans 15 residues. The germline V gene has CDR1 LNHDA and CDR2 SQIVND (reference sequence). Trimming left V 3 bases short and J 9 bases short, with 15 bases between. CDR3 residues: CASSIGGEGGSPLHF. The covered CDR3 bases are TGTGCCAGTAGTATTGGCGGGGAGGGAGGTTCACCC. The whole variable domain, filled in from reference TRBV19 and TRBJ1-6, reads DGGITQSPKYLFRKEGQNVTLSCEQNLNHDAMYWYRQDPGQGLRLIYYSQIVNDFQKGDIAEGYSVSREKKESFPLTVTSAQKNPTAFYLCASSIGGEGGSPLHFGNGTRLTVT.